The present T cell receptor (beta chain) was sequenced within a study of blood T cell repertoires in COVID-19. On the study more broadly: Specimens from acute and convalescent COVID-19 originated in the United States, Italy and Spain. PBMCs, B-cell-depleted T cells, or T cells were the source of the cDNA or gDNA that made up the material.

J gave up 1 base and V 1 base, and 5 bases lay outside the gene matches. The CDR3 is 16 amino acids. Looked up from germline, CDR1 is LNHDA and CDR2 is SQIVND (reference sequence). In the original processing: Reference gene primer amplification yielded estimated nucleated cell counts. Measured with immunoSEQ multiplex PCR; TCRdb has only the in-frame clones, and not every one. For V, J and clone size, that table is used; D and trimming come from the DNA. The data show tens of thousands of clones, 60% to 85% seen once. The chain employs TRBV19 and TRBJ2-7; 9 nucleotides line up with TRBD1. The sequenced material came from peripheral blood. This receptor was obtained from a human donor in a cohort sampled during active COVID-19. The chain's CDR3 is CASSIGTGTGSYEQYF. The CDR3 coding sequence is TGTGCCAGTAGTATAGGGACCGGGACAGGGTCCTACGAGCAGTACTTC.